These T cell receptor beta chains were read from a single sample in a study of T-cell memory formation after mild COVID-19. MiXCR, run by TCRdb on the 5' RACE reads, gives a single entry per CDR3 protein. Of approximately 260,000 distinct CDR3 sequences detected, under 20% appear once; the ten largest clones hold around 23%. The sequenced sample consisted of PBMCs or a T cell subset sorted from them (not recorded which). The receptors stem from a man between 18 and 35 years old who had mild COVID-19 (a few samples of this study predate the infection). Cell type and time point are not known. Each CDR3 is given with its conserved first and last residue. Rows give clone size only sometimes, using once, few, many, or a class for an expanded clone.

CDR3aa: CASSDGEGGNQPQHF; j_gene: TRBJ1-5; v_gene: TRBV6-1; abundance: many
CDR3aa: CASGSRHIAGVPDTQYF; j_gene: TRBJ2-3; v_gene: TRBV6-2/TRBV6-3; abundance: NA
CDR3aa: CASSRQTFNSPLHF; j_gene: TRBJ1-6; v_gene: TRBV3-1; abundance: few
CDR3aa: CASTQDGTGNSPLHF; j_gene: TRBJ1-6; v_gene: TRBV19; abundance: NA
CDR3aa: CASSFGYEPGGGVGYTF; j_gene: TRBJ1-2; v_gene: TRBV5-1; abundance: few
CDR3aa: CASSQEYAPSLSYEQYF; j_gene: TRBJ2-7; v_gene: TRBV4-2; abundance: many
CDR3aa: CASSEHRDRTEGYTF; j_gene: TRBJ1-2; v_gene: TRBV6-6; abundance: NA
CDR3aa: CASSLDQGGTSAGNEQFF; j_gene: TRBJ2-1; v_gene: TRBV11-3; abundance: NA
CDR3aa: CASSFGANYGYTF; j_gene: TRBJ1-2; v_gene: TRBV5-5; abundance: few
CDR3aa: CASSHRLSTDTQYF; j_gene: TRBJ2-3; v_gene: TRBV5-1; abundance: few
CDR3aa: CASSRLLSAEGGYTF; j_gene: TRBJ1-2; v_gene: TRBV7-2; abundance: many
CDR3aa: CSAPPGQGADTQYF; j_gene: TRBJ2-3; v_gene: TRBV20-1; abundance: NA
CDR3aa: CASRDVRVQYF; j_gene: TRBJ2-5; v_gene: TRBV7-2; abundance: NA
CDR3aa: CASSFDWPDRVEQFF; j_gene: TRBJ2-1; v_gene: TRBV7-2; abundance: NA
CDR3aa: CASSTEGGMETQYF; j_gene: TRBJ2-5; v_gene: TRBV6-2/TRBV6-3; abundance: NA